This T cell receptor (beta chain) is drawn from a study of cytomegalovirus exposure and HLA in healthy donors (dated by TCRdb to about 2017). Context from the whole study: The roughly 670 repertoires of the first cohort and the roughly 110 validation repertoires were produced on the same platform, according to a later analysis. The aim of the study was to test whether cataloging public T cell receptors could identify signatures of past pathogen exposure. Besides the first cohort of roughly 660 subjects, a separate validation cohort made up of roughly 120 different subjects was used. To predict cytomegalovirus infection status, the study combined high-throughput TCR immunosequencing, statistical association of individual TCRs with disease status, and machine learning. Overall study outcomes, separate from this receptor: Across donors, most TCR sequences were observed very rarely, whereas some public TCRs were present in many individuals. In a later analysis, TCRs clustered in the first cohort were found to also tend to co-occur in the approximately 110 validation repertoires, with 94% of cluster scores above 0. In both the original and validation cohorts, the classifier was reported to diagnose cytomegalovirus status with high specificity and sensitivity. The study gave a list of over 150 TCR beta chains associated with cytomegalovirus. All 120 or so repertoires were used to score co-occurrence in the validation cohort in a later analysis, because that analysis had no HLA typing for the cohort. According to the authors, the approach could potentially be generalized to other disease states and immunological phenotypes. In vitro tests confirmed that a few of the cytomegalovirus-associated TCR beta chains recognize cytomegalovirus antigens.

The receptor library was made with the immunoSEQ multiplex PCR assay. In the authors' own workflow: A statistical classification framework was built to diagnose cytomegalovirus status from the catalog of TCR beta chain sequences. The table was pulled from immuneACCESS by TCRdb, which kept in-frame rearrangements only. Such tables lose some clones; where checked, under half of the loss comes from unresolved V genes, and the rest has no known cause. Clonal size and the V and J genes are those of that table, whereas D and trimming came from the DNA. The sample contains around 60,000 clones, about 96% of them found a single time. The ten biggest clones cover less than 1.5% of the sample. A word on this clone: This receptor's antigen is unknown. No qualities accompany the bases; no much larger clone lies one base away.

The donors belonged to the validation cohort of under 150 subjects, which was separate from the roughly 670-subject first cohort. V and J are trimmed by 2 bases and 6 bases, and the gene matches miss 6 bases of the junction. Based on the germline V gene, the CDR1 and CDR2 sequences are SNHLY and FYNNEI. From its cysteine to its phenylalanine, the CDR3 spans 15 amino acids. The kept DNA is CDR3 alone, 45 bases in frame from the first base. The sequence was obtained from a woman between 18 and 29 years old in good health and CMV-seronegative. The sequencing input was PBMCs. The rearrangement combines TRBV2 with TRBJ2-1; TRBD1 agrees with 8 junctional bases. The CDR3 region: CASSEWGQARNEQFF. The nucleotides read TGTGCCAGCAGTGAATGGGGACAGGCTCGCAATGAGCAGTTCTTC.